The subject of this entry is one T cell receptor (beta chain). Its antigen is currently unknown. The sample originates from a study of T-cell memory formation after mild COVID-19. Study-wide results and caveats: Some SARS-CoV-2-responding clones were already detected in memory before infection. CD4/CD8 balance held among clones contracting day 15 to 85, and later expanders leaned CD4+. CM and EM subsets held most contracting CD4+ clones; EMRA held CD8+ ones.

Using its own MiXCR run on the 5' RACE reads, TCRdb lists one record per CDR3 protein. This table holds fewer than 400,000 distinct CDR3 sequences, under 15% found once. The CDR3 has 13 amino acids. Germline CDR1 DFQATT, CDR2 SNEGSKA (reference sequence). The rearrangement joins TRBV20-1 to TRBJ2-6; D not certain. This TCR came from a man aged 18 to 29 who had mild COVID-19 (a few samples of this study predate the infection). Cell type and time point are not known. The specimen sequenced was PBMCs or a T cell subset sorted from them (not recorded which). The CDR3 bases are TGCATCGCCGCATTATCCGGGGCCAACGTCCTGACTTTC. Translating gives CIAALSGANVLTF.